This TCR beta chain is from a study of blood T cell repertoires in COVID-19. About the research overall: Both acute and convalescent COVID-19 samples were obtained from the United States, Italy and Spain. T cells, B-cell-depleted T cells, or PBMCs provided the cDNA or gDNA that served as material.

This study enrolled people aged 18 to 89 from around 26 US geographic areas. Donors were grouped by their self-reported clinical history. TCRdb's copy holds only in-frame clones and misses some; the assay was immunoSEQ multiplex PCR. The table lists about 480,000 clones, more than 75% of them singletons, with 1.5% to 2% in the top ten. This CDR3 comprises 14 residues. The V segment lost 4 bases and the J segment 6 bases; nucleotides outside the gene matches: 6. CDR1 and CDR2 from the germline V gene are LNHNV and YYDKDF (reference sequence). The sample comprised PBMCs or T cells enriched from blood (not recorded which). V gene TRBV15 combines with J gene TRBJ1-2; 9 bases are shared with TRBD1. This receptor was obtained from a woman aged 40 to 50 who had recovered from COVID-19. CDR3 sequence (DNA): TGTGCCACCAGCAAATCACGGACAGGGGATGGCTACACCTTC. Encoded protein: CATSKSRTGDGYTF.